These 21 T cell receptor beta chains share one sample of origin, sequenced in a study of Graves' ophthalmopathy and Graves' hyperthyroidism. Amplified TCR beta CDR3 regions were obtained using RNA transcripts as template. Second-round multiplex PCR came after a first-round RT-PCR that employed HTBI primers. TCRdb used MiXCR to reprocess the multiplex PCR reads, holding one entry per CDR3 protein. The sample has under 350,000 distinct CDR3 sequences, 15% to 20% seen once. Input material: peripheral blood. The origin of the receptors is an adult man with Graves' ophthalmopathy.

This clonotype was found many times. This rearrangement joins TRBV19 to TRBJ2-5; TRBD2 matches at 7 bases. CDR1 and CDR2 (germline): LNHDA, SQIVND (reference sequence). V gave up 9 bases and J gave up 1 base; unmatched junction bases: 5. This CDR3 spans 13 amino acids. CDR3 DNA: TGTGCCAGCTCAGCGGGGCTCCAAGAGACCCAGTACTTC. Its protein product is CASSAGLQETQYF.

The V gene is TRBV12-3 or TRBV12-4, the J gene TRBJ1-1; TRBD1 matches at 9 bases. After removal of 4 bases from V and 4 bases from J, the junction contained 13 bases not matched to a gene. The length of the CDR3 is 17 residues. DNA for the CDR3: TGTGCCAGCAGTTCCCGGACCGGGACAGGGAAGAGCACTGAAGCTTTCTTT. The encoded protein is CASSSRTGTGKSTEAFF.

In this sample, this clonotype turned up many times. The chain couples TRBV27 to TRBJ2-7; D ambiguous. Germline V gene lookup returns CDR1 MNHEY and CDR2 SMNVEV (reference sequence). The ends were cut back, 6 bases at V and 5 bases at J, with 8 bases in the middle. This CDR3 region has 11 residues. CDR3 sequence reads: CASSARHEQYF. CDR3 bases: TGTGCCAGCAGCGCCCGACACGAGCAGTACTTC.

This clonotype has ten or more counts. The chain links TRBV4-2 to TRBJ2-5; unclear D gene. V was shortened by 1 base and J by 1 base, with 7 bases between the two germline ends. The CDR3 has 14 amino acids. From germline, CDR1 is LGHNA and CDR2 YNFKEQ. The CDR3 protein is CASSQVGSQETQYF. The CDR3 DNA is TGTGCCAGCAGCCAAGTTGGTAGCCAAGAGACCCAGTACTTC.

A few counts support this clonotype. The chain joins TRBV12-3 or TRBV12-4 to TRBJ1-1; no reliable D call. The CDR3 runs 13 residues. V was pared by 6 bases and J by 7 bases, with 15 bases between. Here the CDR3 reads CASSPEQPFEAFF. The CDR3 DNA reads TGTGCCAGCAGCCCCGAACAGCCGTTTGAAGCTTTCTTT.

This clonotype was counted many times. V usage is TRBV3-1 and J usage is TRBJ2-7, with unresolved D. The V gene's germline CDR1 is LGHDT and CDR2 YNNKEL (reference sequence). Trimming removed 6 bases from V and 5 bases from J, with 17 bases in between. The CDR3 length is 14 residues. This chain's CDR3 is CASSPRWAPHEQYF. The CDR3 DNA sequence: TGTGCCAGCAGTCCCCGATGGGCTCCCCACGAGCAGTACTTC.

About this clonotype: A read error may explain this, as a much larger clone is one base away. The chain recombines TRBV30 with TRBJ1-1; no reliable D call. The germline CDR1 and CDR2 sequences are GTSNPN and SVGIG (reference sequence). The CDR3 sequence is 14 residues long. CDR3 protein: CAWAPGRANTEALF. The CDR3 nucleotides are TGTGCCTGGGCCCCCGGGCGTGCGAACACTGAAGCTCTCTTT.

The rearrangement joins TRBV6-5 to TRBJ2-7; D uncertain. The germline V and J ends were trimmed by 4 bases and 2 bases, with 9 bases remaining between them. CDR3 length equals 13 residues. Germline CDR1 and CDR2: MNHEY and SVGAGI. This CDR3 reads CASSSPTTYEQYF. The CDR3 DNA is TGTGCCAGCAGTTCCCCTACAACCTACGAGCAGTACTTC.

This clonotype came up many times. The genes are TRBV29-1 and TRBJ2-7, with 12 bases fitting TRBD1. This CDR3 has 17 amino acids. In germline, CDR1 is SQVTM, CDR2 ANQGSEA. The junction had 17 bases not matched to a gene; V was cut back by 5 bases and J by 6 bases. The CDR3 loop reads CSVRPGTGGTSGVEQYF. DNA of the CDR3: TGCAGCGTTCGGCCCGGGACAGGGGGCACGAGCGGTGTCGAGCAGTACTTC.

This chain's CDR3 is CASSLARSVETQYF. DNA for the CDR3: TGTGCCAGCAGCTTAGCTCGGAGCGTTGAGACCCAGTACTTC. The chain joins TRBV7-2 to TRBJ2-5; D remains unclear. Trimming removed 0 bases at V and 5 bases at J, with 10 bases between. The CDR3 covers 14 residues. The germline gives CDR1 SGHTA, CDR2 FQGNSA.

This clonotype has at least ten counts. The gene calls are TRBV5-1 and TRBJ2-5; tentatively, D is TRBD2 (7 bases). This CDR3 spans 16 amino acids. The germline V gene encodes CDR1 SGHRS and CDR2 YFSETQ. The ends were cut back, 4 bases at V and 5 bases at J, with 21 bases in the middle. The CDR3 DNA sequence: TGCGCCAGCAGCCAATCCCCCGCGGGGGCTAGGGAGACCCAGTACTTC. It is translated as CASSQSPAGARETQYF.

This clonotype was counted a few times. This chain uses TRBV12-3 or TRBV12-4 with TRBJ1-1; perhaps TRBD1 as D (6 bases). The CDR3 loop spans 17 amino acids. V lost 4 bases to trimming and J lost 4 bases, with 22 bases between them. The CDR3, as DNA: TGTGCCAGCAGTTCCGCAGGGTTGGGGGCGCGGAGCACTGAAGCTTTCTTT. Its translation is CASSSAGLGARSTEAFF.

This clonotype was counted ten times or more. The chain recombines TRBV4-1 with TRBJ1-5; 10 nucleotides align to TRBD1. This CDR3 has 17 amino acids. Germline V gene sequence: CDR1 MGHRA, CDR2 YSYEKL. The V segment lost 2 bases and the J segment 1 base; nucleotides outside the gene matches: 5. DNA of the CDR3: TGCGCCAGCAGCCAATATCGACAGGGGGCGAGCAATCAGCCCCAGCATTTT. Its translation is CASSQYRQGASNQPQHF.

This chain joins TRBV28 and TRBJ2-2; unclear D gene. Germline V CDR1 and CDR2: MDHEN, SYDVKM. Trimming stripped 5 bases from V and 5 bases from J, with 15 bases between. This CDR3 has 15 residues. CDR3 sequence reads: CASSPHTAATGELFF. CDR3 bases: TGTGCCAGCAGTCCCCACACTGCCGCTACCGGGGAGCTGTTTTTT. The complete variable domain, with remaining parts taken from reference TRBV28 and TRBJ2-2, reads DVKVTQSSRYLVKRTGEKVFLECVQDMDHENMFWYRQDPGLGLRLIYFSYDVKMKEKGDIPEGYSVSREKKERFSLILESASTNQTSMYLCASSPHTAATGELFFGEGSRLTVL.

Ten or more counts support this clonotype. This rearrangement joins TRBV5-1 to TRBJ2-5, with 8 bases fitting TRBD2. V was pared by 4 bases and J by 3 bases, with 5 bases of the junction left unmatched. The CDR3 is made up of 14 amino acids. Looked up from germline, CDR1 is SGHRS and CDR2 is YFSETQ. Here the CDR3 reads CASSPFSGEETQYF. CDR3 DNA: TGCGCCAGCAGCCCATTTAGCGGGGAAGAGACCCAGTACTTC.

The chain combines TRBV11-2 with TRBJ2-4; D gene unclear. V lost 4 bases, J lost 5 bases, and 12 bases lay in between. The CDR3 has 14 amino acids. Germline assignment: CDR1 SGHAT and CDR2 FQNNGV. The CDR3 is CASSSGPWENIQYF. The CDR3 DNA reads TGTGCCAGCAGCTCCGGGCCCTGGGAAAACATTCAGTACTTC. Variable domain in full (rest from reference TRBV11-2 and TRBJ2-4): EAGVAQSPRYKIIEKRQSVAFWCNPISGHATLYWYQQILGQGPKLLIQFQNNGVVDDSQLPKDRFSAERLKGVDSTLKIQPAKLEDSAVYLCASSSGPWENIQYFGAGTRLSVL.

In its sample, this clonotype was seen many times. The rearrangement uses TRBV30 and TRBJ1-1, with D unclear. In germline, CDR1 is GTSNPN, CDR2 SVGIG (reference sequence). Trimming left V 1 base short and J 1 base short, with 4 bases between. The CDR3 totals 12 residues. CDR3 sequence (DNA): TGTGCCTGGAGTGCGAGGAACACTGAAGCTTTCTTT. This sequence encodes CAWSARNTEAFF.

This clonotype was seen at least ten times. J is TRBJ2-7 and V is TRBV29-1; TRBD1 aligns across 8 bases. V lost 6 bases, J lost 1 base, and 5 bases stayed unmatched. In germline, CDR1 is SQVTM, CDR2 ANQGSEA. CDR3 length: 13 residues. The CDR3 region is CSVKGTGSYEQYF. CDR3 in DNA: TGCAGCGTAAAAGGGACAGGTTCCTACGAGCAGTACTTC.

This clonotype has a count of ten or more. This rearrangement joins TRBV12-5 to TRBJ1-2; D call uncertain. Germline values: CDR1 LGHNT, CDR2 FRNRAP. CDR3 length: 12 residues. Between the trimmed V and J ends, which lost 2 bases and 3 bases, there was a span of 4 bases. The CDR3 spells CASGLNDYGYTF. CDR3 bases: TGTGCTAGTGGTTTGAACGACTATGGCTACACCTTC. Full variable domain (rest looked up from reference TRBV12-5 and TRBJ1-2): DARVTQTPRHKVTEMGQEVTMRCQPILGHNTVFWYRQTMMQGLELLAYFRNRAPLDDSGMPKDRFSAEMPDATLATLKIQPSEPRDSAVYFCASGLNDYGYTFGSGTRLTVV.

The chain employs TRBV6-2 or TRBV6-3 and TRBJ1-1, with 7 positions matching TRBD1. Germline V lookup: CDR1 MNHEY, CDR2 SVGEGT. V was pared by 3 bases and J by 0 bases, with 10 bases of the junction left unmatched. CDR3 size: 17 residues. CDR3 DNA: TGTGCCAGCAGTTATATTCCGGGACAGAAATTGAACACTGAAGCTTTCTTT. Translating it yields CASSYIPGQKLNTEAFF.

This clonotype came up many times. The chain uses TRBV20-1 and TRBJ1-2; perhaps TRBD1 as D (6 bases). The CDR3 extends over 13 amino acids. Looked up from germline, CDR1 is DFQATT and CDR2 is SNEGSKA (reference sequence). Trimming removed 4 bases at V and 2 bases at J, with 11 bases between. CDR3 DNA sequence: TGCAGTGCTATTGACAGGCGAAACTATGGCTACACCTTC. Translated, it gives CSAIDRRNYGYTF.